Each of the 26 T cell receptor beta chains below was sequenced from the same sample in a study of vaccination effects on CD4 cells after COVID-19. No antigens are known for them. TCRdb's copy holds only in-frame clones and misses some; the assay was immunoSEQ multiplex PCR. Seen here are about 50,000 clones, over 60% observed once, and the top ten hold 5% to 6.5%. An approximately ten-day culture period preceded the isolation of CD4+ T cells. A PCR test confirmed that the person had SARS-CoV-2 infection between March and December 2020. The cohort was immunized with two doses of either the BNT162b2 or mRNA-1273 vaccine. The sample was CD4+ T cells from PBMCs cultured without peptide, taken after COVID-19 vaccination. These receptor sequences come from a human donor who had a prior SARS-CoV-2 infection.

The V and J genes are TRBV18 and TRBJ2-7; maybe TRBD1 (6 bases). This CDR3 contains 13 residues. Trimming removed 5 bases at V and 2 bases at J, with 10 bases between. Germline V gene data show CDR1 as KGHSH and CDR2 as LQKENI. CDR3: CASSKGDTYEQYF. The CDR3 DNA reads TGTGCCAGCTCAAAGGGGGATACCTACGAGCAGTACTTC.

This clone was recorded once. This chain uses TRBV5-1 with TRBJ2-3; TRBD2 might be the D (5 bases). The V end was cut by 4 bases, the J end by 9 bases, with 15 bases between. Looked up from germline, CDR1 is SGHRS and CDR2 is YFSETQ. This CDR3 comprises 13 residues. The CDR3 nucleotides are TGCGCCAGCAGCCCCAGAGGGCCGGACACGCAGTATTTT. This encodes CASSPRGPDTQYF.

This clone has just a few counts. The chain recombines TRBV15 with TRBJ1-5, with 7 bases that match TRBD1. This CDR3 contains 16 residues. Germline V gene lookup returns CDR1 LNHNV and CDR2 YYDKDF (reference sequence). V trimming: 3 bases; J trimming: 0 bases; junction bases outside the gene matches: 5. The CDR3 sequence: CATSRQGGYSNQPQHF. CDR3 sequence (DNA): TGTGCCACCAGCAGGCAGGGGGGGTATAGCAATCAGCCCCAGCATTTT.

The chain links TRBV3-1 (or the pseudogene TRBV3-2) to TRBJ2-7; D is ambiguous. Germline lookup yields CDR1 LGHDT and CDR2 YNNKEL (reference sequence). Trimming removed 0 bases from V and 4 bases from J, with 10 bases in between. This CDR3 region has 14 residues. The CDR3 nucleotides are TGTGCCAGCAGCCAAGATGCCTTCAGTTACGAGCAGTACTTC. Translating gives CASSQDAFSYEQYF.

CDR3 sequence reads: CASSQVFSRGSEQFF. The CDR3 bases are TGCGCCAGCAGCCAAGTATTCTCCAGGGGAAGTGAGCAGTTCTTC. The chain couples TRBV4-1 to TRBJ2-1; possibly TRBD1 for D (6 bases). There are 15 residues in the CDR3. CDR1 is MGHRA, CDR2 YSYEKL, per germline. V was clipped by 1 base and J by 9 bases, with 16 bases between them.

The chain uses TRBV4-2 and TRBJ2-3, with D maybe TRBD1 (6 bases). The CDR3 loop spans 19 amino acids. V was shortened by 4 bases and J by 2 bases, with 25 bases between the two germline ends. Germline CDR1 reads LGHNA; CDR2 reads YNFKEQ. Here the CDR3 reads CASSPQFPLQGISTDTQYF. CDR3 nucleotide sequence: TGTGCCAGCAGCCCACAGTTTCCTCTCCAGGGGATTTCCACAGATACGCAGTATTTT.

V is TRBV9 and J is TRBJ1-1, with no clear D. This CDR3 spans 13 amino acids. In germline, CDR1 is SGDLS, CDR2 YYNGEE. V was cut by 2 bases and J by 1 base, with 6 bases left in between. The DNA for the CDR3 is TGTGCCAGCAGCGTTGCCCCGAACACTGAAGCTTTCTTT. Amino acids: CASSVAPNTEAFF.

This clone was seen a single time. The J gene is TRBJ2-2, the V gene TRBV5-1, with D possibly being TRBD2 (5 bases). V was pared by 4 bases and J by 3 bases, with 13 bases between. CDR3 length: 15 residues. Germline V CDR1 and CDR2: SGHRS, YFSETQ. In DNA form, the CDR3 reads TGCGCCAGCAGCCCCCCTCTCGGGGACACCGGGGAGCTGTTTTTT. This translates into CASSPPLGDTGELFF.

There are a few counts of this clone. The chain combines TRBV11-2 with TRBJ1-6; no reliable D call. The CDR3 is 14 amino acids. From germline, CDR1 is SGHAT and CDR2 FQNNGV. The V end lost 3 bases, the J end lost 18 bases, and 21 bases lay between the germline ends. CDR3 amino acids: CASSLTDGSFLPHF. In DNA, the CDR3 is TGTGCCAGCAGCTTGACTGACGGCTCCTTTCTACCCCACTTT.

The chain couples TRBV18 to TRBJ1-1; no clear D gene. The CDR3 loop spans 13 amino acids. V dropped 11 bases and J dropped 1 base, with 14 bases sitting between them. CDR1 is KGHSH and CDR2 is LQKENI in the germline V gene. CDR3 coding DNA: TGTGCCCGATATCAAAAACAGAACACTGAAGCTTTCTTT. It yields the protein CARYQKQNTEAFF.

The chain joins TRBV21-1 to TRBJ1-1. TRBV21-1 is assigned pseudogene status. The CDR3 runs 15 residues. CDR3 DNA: TGTGCCAGCAGCAAAGAGAGGGAAGAATACACTGAAGCTTTCTTT. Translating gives CASSKEREEYTEAFF.

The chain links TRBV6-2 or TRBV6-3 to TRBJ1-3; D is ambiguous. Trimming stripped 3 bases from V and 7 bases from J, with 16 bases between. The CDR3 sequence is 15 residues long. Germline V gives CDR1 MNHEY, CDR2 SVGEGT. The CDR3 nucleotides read TGTGCCAGCAGTTATAATGAGGATCATCGGAACACCATATATTTT. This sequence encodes CASSYNEDHRNTIYF.

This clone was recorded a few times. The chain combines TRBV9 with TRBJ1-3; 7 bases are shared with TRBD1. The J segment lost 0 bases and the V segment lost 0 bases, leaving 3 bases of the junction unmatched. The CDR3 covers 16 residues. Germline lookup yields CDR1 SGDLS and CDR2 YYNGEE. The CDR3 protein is CASSVAGTVSGNTIYF. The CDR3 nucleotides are TGTGCCAGCAGCGTAGCTGGGACAGTCTCTGGAAACACCATATATTTT.

The CDR3 reads CASSMWEQGAQPQHF. The CDR3 DNA follows: TGTGCCAGTAGTATGTGGGAACAGGGAGCTCAGCCCCAGCATTTT. The rearrangement links TRBV19 to TRBJ1-5; a possible D gene is TRBD1 (6 bases). CDR3 length: 15 amino acids. Germline V gene data show CDR1 as LNHDA and CDR2 as SQIVND (reference sequence). The V gene lost 3 bases and the J gene lost 6 bases, with 15 bases spanning the gap. Using reference TRBV19 and TRBJ1-5 for the parts outside the CDR3, the full variable domain is DGGITQSPKYLFRKEGQNVTLSCEQNLNHDAMYWYRQDPGQGLRLIYYSQIVNDFQKGDIAEGYSVSREKKESFPLTVTSAQKNPTAFYLCASSMWEQGAQPQHFGDGTRLSIL.

CDR3 nucleotides: TGTGCCAGCAGCCCCGCGGGACAGGGTGAGGATTTAAGACCCCGGTCCGGGGAGCTGTTTTTT. This translates into CASSPAGQGEDLRPRSGELFF. The V call is TRBV6-6, the J call TRBJ2-2; 9 bases fit TRBD1. The length of the CDR3 is 21 residues. J gave up 6 bases and V 6 bases, and 26 bases lay outside the gene matches. CDR1 and CDR2 from the germline V gene are MNHNY and SVGAGI (reference sequence).

The CDR3 nucleotides read TGTGCCAGCAGCGCACAGGGCCAATTTTCGGCTGGCTACACCTTC. This codes for CASSAQGQFSAGYTF. This sequence joins TRBV7-2 and TRBJ1-2; possible D gene TRBD1, 6 bases. This CDR3 comprises 15 residues. V was shortened by 5 bases and J by 7 bases, with 20 bases between the two germline ends. Germline assignment: CDR1 SGHTA and CDR2 FQGNSA. Combining the CDR3 with reference TRBV7-2 and TRBJ1-2 gives the whole variable domain GAGVSQSPSNKVTEKGKDVELRCDPISGHTALYWYRQSLGQGLEFLIYFQGNSAPDKSGLPSDRFSAERTGGSVSTLTIQRTQQEDSAVYLCASSAQGQFSAGYTFGSGTRLTVV.

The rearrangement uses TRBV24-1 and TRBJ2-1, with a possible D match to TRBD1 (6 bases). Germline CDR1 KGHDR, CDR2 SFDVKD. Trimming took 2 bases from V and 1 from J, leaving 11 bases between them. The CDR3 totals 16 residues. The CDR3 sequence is CATSDSRQVSYNEQFF. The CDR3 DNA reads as TGTGCCACCAGTGATTCTAGACAGGTTTCCTACAATGAGCAGTTCTTC.

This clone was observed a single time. CDR3 DNA sequence: TGTGCCAGCAGCCTTGTATCTAGCGTCAATGAGCAGTTCTTC. Translation: CASSLVSSVNEQFF. The genes are TRBV5-4 and TRBJ2-1, with TRBD2 as a possible D gene (6 bases). Germline values: CDR1 SGHNT, CDR2 YYREEE (reference sequence). With 4 bases removed from V and 6 bases from J, the gap between germline ends came to 14 bases. The CDR3 contains 14 residues.

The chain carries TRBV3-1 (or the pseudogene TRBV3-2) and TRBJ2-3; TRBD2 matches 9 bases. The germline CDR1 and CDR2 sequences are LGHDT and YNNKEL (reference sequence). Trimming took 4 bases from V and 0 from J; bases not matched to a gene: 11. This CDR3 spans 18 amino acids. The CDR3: CASSLMFPTSGSTDTQYF. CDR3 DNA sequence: TGTGCCAGCAGCCTCATGTTCCCTACTAGCGGGAGCACAGATACGCAGTATTTT.

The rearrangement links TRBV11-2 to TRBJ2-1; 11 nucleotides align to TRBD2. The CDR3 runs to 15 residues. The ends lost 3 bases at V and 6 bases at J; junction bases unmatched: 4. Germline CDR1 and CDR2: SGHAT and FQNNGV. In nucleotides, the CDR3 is TGTGCCAGCAGCTTTAGCGGGGGGGCGGGCAATGAGCAGTTCTTC. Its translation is CASSFSGGAGNEQFF.

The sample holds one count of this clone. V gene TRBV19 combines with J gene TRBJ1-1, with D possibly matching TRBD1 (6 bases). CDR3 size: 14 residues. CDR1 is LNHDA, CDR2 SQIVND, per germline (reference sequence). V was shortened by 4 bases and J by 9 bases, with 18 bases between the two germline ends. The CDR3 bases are TGTGCCAGTAGTACCGCCGGGACAAGCCTTAAAGCTTTCTTT. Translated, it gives CASSTAGTSLKAFF.

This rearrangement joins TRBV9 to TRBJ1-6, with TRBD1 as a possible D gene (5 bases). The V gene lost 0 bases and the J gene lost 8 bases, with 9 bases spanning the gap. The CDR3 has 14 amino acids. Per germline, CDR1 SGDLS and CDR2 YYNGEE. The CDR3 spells CASSVDEGDSPLHF. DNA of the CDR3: TGTGCCAGCAGCGTAGACGAAGGGGATTCACCCCTCCACTTT.

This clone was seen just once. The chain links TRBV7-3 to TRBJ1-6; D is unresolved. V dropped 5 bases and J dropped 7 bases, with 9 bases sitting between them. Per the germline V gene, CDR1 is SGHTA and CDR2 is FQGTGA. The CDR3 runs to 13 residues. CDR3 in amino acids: CASSPRQNSPLHF. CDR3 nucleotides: TGTGCCAGCAGCCCCAGACAAAATTCACCCCTCCACTTT.

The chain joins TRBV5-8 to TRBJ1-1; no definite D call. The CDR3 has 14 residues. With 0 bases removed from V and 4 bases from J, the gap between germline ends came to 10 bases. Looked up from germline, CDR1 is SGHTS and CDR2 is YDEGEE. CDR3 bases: TGTGCCAGCAGCTTGGTCTGGAAGGGCACTGAAGCTTTCTTT. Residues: CASSLVWKGTEAFF.

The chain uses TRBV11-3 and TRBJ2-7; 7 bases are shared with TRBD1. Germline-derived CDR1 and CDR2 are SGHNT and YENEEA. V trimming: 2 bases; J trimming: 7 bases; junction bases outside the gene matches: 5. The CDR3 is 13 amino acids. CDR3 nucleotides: TGTGCCAGCAGCTTAAAGACAGGGCAAGAGCAGTACTTC. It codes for CASSLKTGQEQYF.

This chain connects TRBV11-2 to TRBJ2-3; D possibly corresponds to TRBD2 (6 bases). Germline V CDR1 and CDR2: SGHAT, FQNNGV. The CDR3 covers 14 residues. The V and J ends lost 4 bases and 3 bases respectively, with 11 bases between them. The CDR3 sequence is CASSSLAGTDTQYF. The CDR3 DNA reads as TGTGCCAGCAGCTCCCTCGCGGGAACAGATACGCAGTATTTT.